These T cell receptor beta chains were read from a single sample in a study of shared clonotypes between healthy human individuals. Measured with immunoSEQ multiplex PCR; TCRdb has only the in-frame clones, and not every one. The sample has 2,500,000 or so clones; roughly 90% are singletons. The sequenced sample consisted of naive CD4+ T cells from PBMCs. Receptor source: a man between 18 and 29 years old in good health. Some clones in this sample may be carry-over from other donors' samples. The CDR3 runs from the conserved cysteine through the conserved F or W. Each record gives: V gene, D gene, J gene, clone size, CDR3 protein, CDR3 DNA. The D gene is left open where the match is weak. Clone size is stated in some rows and not others, as once, few, many or a class when expanded.

TRBV6-1	NA	TRBJ2-1	once	CASSGKGPTSYNEQFF	TGTGCCAGCAGTGGCAAGGGACCAACCTCCTACAATGAGCAGTTCTTC
TRBV28	NA	TRBJ2-2	NA	CASSLETGELFF	TGTGCCAGCAGTTTAGAAACCGGGGAGCTGTTTTTT
TRBV9	TRBD2	TRBJ2-2	NA	CASSPSGPYTGELFF	TGTGCCAGCAGTCCTAGCGGTCCCTATACCGGGGAGCTGTTTTTT
TRBV7-6	TRBD2	TRBJ2-1	NA	CASSPSGRGVNEQFF	TGTGCCAGCAGCCCTAGCGGGAGGGGGGTCAATGAGCAGTTCTTC
TRBV6-5	NA	TRBJ1-6	NA	CASSLFGRAENSPLHF	TGTGCCAGCAGTTTATTTGGGAGGGCGGAAAATTCACCCCTCCACTTT
TRBV19	TRBD1	TRBJ1-1	NA	CASSPTGMRDTEAFF	TGTGCCAGTAGTCCGACAGGGATGAGGGACACTGAAGCTTTCTTT
TRBV27	NA	TRBJ2-3	NA	CASSLYITDTQYF	TGTGCCAGCAGTTTATATATCACAGATACGCAGTATTTT
TRBV29-1	TRBD2	TRBJ2-3	NA	CSAKGASGITDTQYF	TGCAGCGCCAAGGGGGCTAGCGGGATTACAGATACGCAGTATTTT
TRBV11-3	NA	TRBJ2-1	NA	CASSKTIQGEQFF	TGTGCCAGCAGCAAGACGATACAGGGAGAGCAGTTCTTC
TRBV20-1	NA	TRBJ1-4	few	CSADGAEKLFF	TGCAGTGCTGATGGGGCCGAAAAACTGTTTTTT
TRBV19	NA	TRBJ2-7	NA	CASSKSITREWGEQYF	TGTGCCAGTAGTAAGTCCATCACGCGGGAATGGGGCGAGCAGTACTTC
TRBV27	TRBD2	TRBJ2-7	NA	CASSLRWGLAIYEQYF	TGTGCCAGCAGTCTAAGGTGGGGACTAGCGATTTACGAGCAGTACTTC
TRBV7-2	NA	TRBJ1-2	NA	CASSSSDYYGYTF	TGTGCCAGCAGCTCTAGTGACTACTATGGCTACACCTTC
TRBV29-1	TRBD2	TRBJ2-1	NA	CSVEGSAGFYNEQFF	TGCAGCGTTGAAGGTTCAGCGGGGTTCTACAATGAGCAGTTCTTC
TRBV29-1	TRBD1	TRBJ2-3	NA	CSVVVRGRTDTQYF	TGCAGCGTTGTAGTCAGGGGGCGCACAGATACGCAGTATTTT
TRBV6-1	TRBD1	TRBJ1-5	NA	CASSHSGGDQPQHF	TGTGCCAGCAGCCACTCAGGGGGCGATCAGCCCCAGCATTTT
TRBV6-5	NA	TRBJ2-2	NA	CASSYWSNTGELFF	TGTGCCAGCAGTTACTGGAGTAACACCGGGGAGCTGTTTTTT
TRBV2	NA	TRBJ2-5	NA	CASSEARGTQYF	TGTGCCAGCAGTGAAGCGCGAGGGACCCAGTACTTC
TRBV7-9	NA	TRBJ1-4	NA	CASSQRQMEKLFF	TGTGCCAGCAGCCAGCGTCAAATGGAAAAACTGTTTTTT
TRBV18	NA	TRBJ1-5	once	CASSPEATVHQPQHF	TGTGCCAGCTCACCAGAGGCAACAGTACATCAGCCCCAGCATTTT
TRBV11-2	TRBD2	TRBJ2-2	NA	CASSRLAELTGELFF	TGTGCCAGCAGCAGACTAGCGGAGCTCACCGGGGAGCTGTTTTTT
TRBV11-3	NA	TRBJ2-6	NA	CASSFSPGRLTSSGANVLTF	TGTGCCAGCAGCTTTTCGCCCGGCAGACTAACATCCTCTGGGGCCAACGTCCTGACTTTC
TRBV6-5	NA	TRBJ2-5	NA	CASSYLWDKETQYF	TGTGCCAGCAGTTATCTCTGGGACAAGGAGACCCAGTACTTC
TRBV28	NA	TRBJ1-2	NA	CASTLIAGGQNYGYTF	TGTGCCAGCACCCTAATAGCAGGCGGACAGAATTATGGCTACACCTTC
TRBV27	NA	TRBJ2-7	NA	CASSPRQGSYEQYF	TGTGCCAGCAGTCCCCGGCAAGGCTCCTACGAGCAGTACTTC
TRBV5-4	NA	TRBJ2-7	NA	CASSHGSSLPREQYF	TGTGCCAGCAGCCATGGGTCTTCTCTCCCCCGCGAGCAGTACTTC
TRBV5-1	TRBD2	TRBJ2-3	once	CASSLPTLAGGQTDTQYF	TGCGCCAGCAGCTTACCGACACTAGCGGGAGGACAAACAGATACGCAGTATTTT
TRBV5-1	TRBD2	TRBJ2-1	NA	CASSLGQGTSGIGNEQFF	TGCGCCAGCAGCTTAGGGCAGGGGACTAGCGGGATTGGGAATGAGCAGTTCTTC
TRBV11-1	NA	TRBJ2-7	NA	CASSLVSFYEQYF	TGTGCCAGCAGCTTAGTCTCATTCTACGAGCAGTACTTC
TRBV9	NA	TRBJ2-1	NA	CASSPTGRREWGLNEQFF	TGTGCCAGCAGCCCCACAGGACGGCGGGAGTGGGGGCTCAATGAGCAGTTCTTC
TRBV18	NA	TRBJ2-7	NA	CASSPGHLSSYEQYF	TGTGCCAGCTCCCCGGGACACCTAAGCTCCTACGAGCAGTACTTC
TRBV29-1	NA	TRBJ2-4	NA	CSVEAILAKNIQYF	TGCAGCGTTGAAGCAATTCTAGCCAAAAACATTCAGTACTTC
TRBV6-1	NA	TRBJ1-1	NA	CASSEEGWGDTEAFF	TGTGCCAGCAGTGAAGAGGGTTGGGGTGACACTGAAGCTTTCTTT
TRBV29-1	TRBD2	TRBJ2-5	NA	CSVAPGLAGGRETQYF	TGCAGCGTTGCCCCGGGACTAGCGGGAGGGCGAGAGACCCAGTACTTC
TRBV28	TRBD1	TRBJ2-3	NA	CASMDRGRRDTQYF	TGTGCCAGCATGGACAGGGGGCGGCGGGATACGCAGTATTTT
TRBV27	TRBD1	TRBJ2-2	NA	CASSLDRPTGELFF	TGTGCCAGCAGCCTGGACAGGCCCACCGGGGAGCTGTTTTTT
TRBV4-3	NA	TRBJ2-7	NA	CASSQGRTSEPYEQYF	TGCGCCAGCAGCCAGGGAAGGACTTCAGAACCCTACGAGCAGTACTTC
TRBV28	NA	TRBJ2-5	NA	CASSFLQIQETQYF	TGTGCCAGCAGTTTTCTACAGATCCAAGAGACCCAGTACTTC
TRBV30	NA	TRBJ2-1	NA	CAWSRLWEQFF	TGTGCCTGGAGCCGCTTATGGGAGCAGTTCTTC
TRBV11-3	NA	TRBJ2-1	NA	CASSTSVRANEQFF	TGTGCCAGCAGCACAAGTGTCCGGGCAAATGAGCAGTTCTTC
TRBV28	TRBD2	TRBJ2-3	NA	CASSTISGINTDTQYF	TGTGCCAGCAGCACAATTAGCGGGATCAACACAGATACGCAGTATTTT
TRBV7-6	TRBD1	TRBJ2-5	NA	CASSLVAGGIWETQYF	TGTGCCAGCAGCTTAGTGGCAGGGGGTATATGGGAGACCCAGTACTTC
TRBV28	NA	TRBJ1-5	NA	CASSLRVPPGGQPQHF	TGTGCCAGCAGTTTGCGGGTCCCCCCAGGTGGTCAGCCCCAGCATTTT